This T cell receptor beta chain came from a study of memory CD4+ T cells and cytomegalovirus serostatus. Overall study: Healthy Belgian adult donors included several CMV-positive and 24 CMV-negative people.

V gave up 4 bases and J gave up 6 bases, with 14 bases separating them. The germline V gene encodes CDR1 LGHNA and CDR2 YNFKEQ. CDR3 length: 14 residues. The protocol was immunoSEQ multiplex PCR, while the TCRdb copy is restricted to in-frame clones and leaves out a portion. The data hold 50,000 to 70,000 clones, with about 73% observed a single time. The sort gate was single viable CD3+CD4+CD8-CD45RO+ cells for memory CD4+ T cells. Serostatus was set by detecting CMV pp150, pp28, p38, p52 IgG. This TCR was recovered from an adult in good health and CMV-seropositive. This chain links TRBV4-2 with TRBJ2-3; D is perhaps TRBD2 (6 bases). The source material was memory CD4+ T cells from blood. DNA of the CDR3: TGTGCCAGCAGCCCCCGGGCGGGAACGGATACGCAGTATTTT. It yields the protein CASSPRAGTDTQYF.